The 24 T cell receptor beta chains below were found in one sample sequenced in a study of cytomegalovirus exposure and HLA in healthy donors. The PCR employed 60 Vbeta primers together with 13 Jbeta primers. Sequencing used immunoSEQ multiplex PCR; TCRdb keeps in-frame clones, though not all of them. Here the sample table reports fewer than 200,000 clones. Material: PBMCs. The receptors were gathered from a woman aged 55-69 years in good health and CMV-seronegative.

The rearrangement links TRBV6-6 to TRBJ1-1; 8 bases align to TRBD1. The CDR3 has 16 residues. Unmatched junction bases numbered 10, after V lost 6 bases and J lost 1 base. In germline, CDR1 is MNHNY, CDR2 SVGAGI (reference sequence). This CDR3 is CASSGSQGEENTEAFF. For the CDR3, the DNA is TGTGCCAGCAGCGGTTCACAGGGGGAGGAGAACACTGAAGCTTTCTTT.

The chain employs TRBV28 and TRBJ2-7; 10 bases are shared with TRBD1. The CDR3 extends over 14 amino acids. J was trimmed by 7 bases and V by 6 bases; bases with no gene match: 9. CDR1 MDHEN and CDR2 SYDVKM come from the germline V gene. The CDR3 region is CASSPRQGAGEQYF. The CDR3 coding sequence is TGTGCCAGCAGCCCAAGACAGGGGGCGGGTGAGCAGTACTTC.

V gene TRBV7-9 combines with J gene TRBJ2-5; perhaps TRBD2 as D (6 bases). Trimming left V 3 bases short and J 5 bases short, with 10 bases between. Germline lookup yields CDR1 SEHNR and CDR2 FQNEAQ (reference sequence). This CDR3 spans 13 amino acids. The CDR3 region has the DNA TGTGCCAGCAGCTTGAAGGGAGGCGAGACCCAGTACTTC. Translating it yields CASSLKGGETQYF.

The chain is built from TRBV6-1 and TRBJ2-5; 9 bases are shared with TRBD2. The J call may not be correct, given that the DNA end is closer to TRBJ2-7. This CDR3 is 15 amino acids long. Germline CDR1 MNHNS, CDR2 SASEGT. CDR3 amino acids: CASSEKRGASYEQYF. The CDR3 DNA reads as TGTGCCAGCAGTGAAAAGCGGGGGGCTTCCTACGAGCAGTACTTC.

The CDR3 reads CASSAHRGREIYGYTF. Written as DNA, the CDR3 is TGTGCCAGCAGTGCTCACAGGGGGCGCGAAATCTATGGCTACACCTTC. V gene TRBV6-1 combines with J gene TRBJ1-2; 9 bases map to TRBD1. This CDR3 is built from 16 residues. V was pared by 4 bases and J by 4 bases, with 10 bases of the junction left unmatched. Looked up from germline, CDR1 is MNHNS and CDR2 is SASEGT.

This rearrangement joins TRBV9 to TRBJ1-4; D uncertain. The CDR3 is 13 amino acids. Deletions cut 3 bases from V and 0 bases from J, with 3 bases between. Germline CDR1 and CDR2: SGDLS and YYNGEE. The CDR3: CASSASTNEKLFF. CDR3 coding DNA: TGTGCCAGCAGCGCTTCAACTAATGAAAAACTGTTTTTT.

This CDR3 is CASSLGGQGYNEQFF. The DNA of the CDR3 is TGTGCCAGCAGTTTAGGGGGACAGGGCTACAATGAGCAGTTCTTC. This chain links TRBV27 with TRBJ2-1; 9 nucleotides align to TRBD1. Germline V gene lookup returns CDR1 MNHEY and CDR2 SMNVEV (reference sequence). CDR3 length: 15 residues. Germline trimming cut 2 bases from V and 3 bases from J; bases unmatched to any gene: 2.

The chain carries TRBV5-1 and TRBJ2-7; 9 bases line up with TRBD1. CDR1 and CDR2 from the germline V gene are SGHRS and YFSETQ. The CDR3 runs 14 residues. The J segment lost 2 bases and the V segment lost 4 bases, leaving 4 bases of the junction unmatched. DNA for the CDR3: TGCGCCAGCAGCCCCGGGACAGGGCCCTACGAGCAGTACTTC. This codes for CASSPGTGPYEQYF.

The chain combines TRBV5-1 with TRBJ2-5; D may be TRBD1 (5 bases). CDR1 SGHRS and CDR2 YFSETQ come from the germline V gene. There are 14 residues in the CDR3. V lost 3 bases and J 1 base, leaving 10 bases between the germline ends. CDR3 sequence: CASSYLRGQETQYF. CDR3 DNA sequence: TGCGCCAGCAGCTATCTAAGGGGCCAAGAGACCCAGTACTTC. Complete variable domain (other parts from reference TRBV5-1 and TRBJ2-5): KAGVTQTPRYLIKTRGQQVTLSCSPISGHRSVSWYQQTPGQGLQFLFEYFSETQRNKGNFPGRFSGRQFSNSRSEMNVSTLELGDSALYLCASSYLRGQETQYFGPGTRLLVL.

As concerns this clone: Germline is not matched at one junction end, which may reflect a read error. The genes are TRBV7-2 and TRBJ1-3, with D possibly TRBD1 on 6 matching bases. This CDR3 has 15 residues. Per germline, CDR1 SGHTA and CDR2 FQGNSA. The CDR3 sequence: CASRLGGGSGNTIYF. CDR3 nucleotides: TGTGCCAGCAGATTAGGAGGGGGTTCTGGAAACACCATATATTTT.

This chain uses TRBV7-8 with TRBJ2-3; a possible D gene is TRBD2 (5 bases). Trimming removed 3 bases at V and 1 base at J, with 5 bases between. The CDR3 covers 13 residues. The germline CDR1 and CDR2 sequences are SGHVS and FQNEAQ. The CDR3 spells CASSFSGTDTQYF. In DNA, the CDR3 is TGTGCCAGCAGCTTTAGCGGCACAGATACGCAGTATTTT.

This chain links TRBV29-1 with TRBJ1-2; 7 bases fit TRBD1. Germline V gene data show CDR1 as SQVTM and CDR2 as ANQGSEA. The CDR3 has 14 amino acids. Trimming removed 6 bases from V and 0 bases from J; junction bases left unmatched: 7. In nucleotides, the CDR3 is TGCAGCGTGGCCCGGGACAGCTCTAACTATGGCTACACCTTC. Its translation is CSVARDSSNYGYTF.

The V call is TRBV5-1, the J call TRBJ2-3, with 7 bases lining up with TRBD2. This CDR3 is 14 amino acids long. The V and J ends lost 5 bases and 2 bases, in that order; junction bases with no gene match: 5. Germline CDR1 reads SGHRS; CDR2 reads YFSETQ. As DNA, the CDR3 is TGCGCCAGCAGTGGGACTACGATCACAGATACGCAGTATTTT. It translates to CASSGTTITDTQYF.

V usage is TRBV5-1 and J usage is TRBJ1-6, with TRBD1 matching over 8 bases. Trimming at V came to 0 bases and at J to 8 bases, leaving 7 bases not matched to a gene. The V gene's germline CDR1 is SGHRS and CDR2 YFSETQ. The CDR3 sequence is 16 residues long. The CDR3 bases are TGCGCCAGCAGCTTGGAACAGGGGGTCCCCCATTCACCCCTCCACTTT. Its translation: CASSLEQGVPHSPLHF.

This sequence joins TRBV29-1 and TRBJ2-7, with 7 bases that match TRBD2. This CDR3 region has 15 residues. V shed 1 base, J shed 1 base, and the junction held 7 bases outside the gene matches. Germline V gene sequence: CDR1 SQVTM, CDR2 ANQGSEA. The DNA of the CDR3 is TGCAGCGTTGAAGGGGGTGGGAGGGGTTCCTACGAGCAGTACTTC. This codes for CSVEGGGRGSYEQYF.

The rearrangement uses TRBV5-1 and TRBJ1-2; 7 nucleotides agree with TRBD1. The junction had 5 bases not matched to a gene; V was cut back by 0 bases and J by 3 bases. The CDR3 runs to 15 residues. Germline V lookup: CDR1 SGHRS, CDR2 YFSETQ. This CDR3 is CASSLGSGQDYGYTF. Written as DNA, the CDR3 is TGCGCCAGCAGCTTGGGCTCTGGACAGGACTATGGCTACACCTTC.

The chain joins TRBV9 to TRBJ2-3; TRBD2 matches at 7 bases. CDR1 and CDR2 (germline): SGDLS, YYNGEE. Trimming cost V 0 bases and J 5 bases; bases outside gene matches: 3. CDR3 length: 14 amino acids. The CDR3 here is CASSVEGGKDTQYF. CDR3 DNA: TGTGCCAGCAGCGTAGAGGGAGGGAAAGATACGCAGTATTTT.

This sequence joins TRBV11-2 and TRBJ2-5; D is perhaps TRBD1 (5 bases). CDR1 and CDR2 from the germline V gene are SGHAT and FQNNGV. This CDR3 is 15 amino acids long. V was shortened by 6 bases and J by 1 base, with 15 bases between the two germline ends. For the CDR3, the DNA is TGTGCCAGCAGTCCAGGGTCGAACCTCCAAGAGACCCAGTACTTC. Translated: CASSPGSNLQETQYF.

This chain connects TRBV6-5 to TRBJ2-7; the D is unclear. Germline V gene lookup returns CDR1 MNHEY and CDR2 SVGAGI. Trimming took 6 bases from V and 2 from J, leaving 5 bases between them. The CDR3 has 11 amino acids. The CDR3: CASRSPYEQYF. The CDR3 nucleotides are TGTGCCAGCAGGAGTCCCTACGAGCAGTACTTC.

The chain uses TRBV7-9 and TRBJ2-1; 9 positions agree with TRBD1. V gave up 5 bases and J gave up 9 bases; unmatched junction bases: 17. The CDR3 totals 17 residues. The V gene's germline CDR1 is SEHNR and CDR2 FQNEAQ (reference sequence). CDR3 coding DNA: TGTGCCAGCAGCGCCAAAAATCCGGGACAGGGTGTTAGTGAGCAGTTCTTC. This sequence encodes CASSAKNPGQGVSEQFF.

The chain uses TRBV18 and TRBJ2-4; TRBD2 is a possible D gene (6 bases). V gave up 2 bases and J gave up 0 bases, with 11 bases separating them. Germline V gives CDR1 KGHSH, CDR2 LQKENI. The CDR3 covers 16 residues. Here the CDR3 reads CASSPIGGLAKNIQYF. The CDR3 nucleotides are TGTGCCAGCTCACCAATCGGGGGTTTAGCCAAAAACATTCAGTACTTC.

The V and J genes are TRBV29-1 and TRBJ2-1; 10 bases map to TRBD2. The CDR3 runs 18 residues. From germline, CDR1 is SQVTM and CDR2 ANQGSEA. Trimming at V came to 3 bases and at J to 0 bases, leaving 11 bases not matched to a gene. The CDR3 protein is CSVDMASGGISSYNEQFF. Here the CDR3 DNA reads TGCAGCGTTGATATGGCTAGCGGGGGTATTAGCTCCTACAATGAGCAGTTCTTC.

This chain connects TRBV9 to TRBJ2-2; D perhaps matches TRBD2 (7 bases). This CDR3 comprises 14 residues. Germline-derived CDR1 and CDR2 are SGDLS and YYNGEE. V was shortened by 4 bases and J by 5 bases, with 12 bases between the two germline ends. The CDR3 nucleotides read TGTGCCAGCAGCAGGGGGGGAACTACCGGGGAGCTGTTTTTT. It translates to CASSRGGTTGELFF.

The CDR3 coding sequence is TGTGCCAGCACCCGGGGGGCCTCTGGAAACACCATATATTTT. Protein: CASTRGASGNTIYF. The chain is built from TRBV7-9 and TRBJ1-3, with a weak D call TRBD1 (6 bases). Germline CDR1 is SEHNR and CDR2 is FQNEAQ (reference sequence). This CDR3 is built from 14 residues. V gave up 7 bases and J gave up 0 bases, with 10 bases separating them. Drawing the rest from reference TRBV7-9 and TRBJ1-3, the complete variable domain is DTGVSQNPRHKITKRGQNVTFRCDPISEHNRLYWYRQTLGQGPEFLTYFQNEAQLEKSRLLSDRFSAERPKGSFSTLEIQRTEQGDSAMYLCASTRGASGNTIYFGEGSWLTVV.